These 21 T cell receptor beta chains originate from one sample sequenced in a study of blood T cell repertoires in COVID-19. The protocol was immunoSEQ multiplex PCR, while the TCRdb copy is restricted to in-frame clones and leaves out a portion. The sample shows a few hundred thousand clones, approximately 86% of them seen only once. The material sequenced was peripheral blood. The receptor set was obtained from a woman under 30 with acute or convalescent COVID-19.

The chain uses TRBV13 and TRBJ2-1; 11 bases align to TRBD2. V shed 5 bases, J shed 4 bases, and the junction held 4 bases outside the gene matches. This CDR3 has 15 amino acids. CDR1 and CDR2 (germline): PRHDT, FYEKMQ (reference sequence). CDR3 bases: TGTGCCAGCAGCGGAGGGACTAGCGGTTACAATGAGCAGTTCTTC. Translated: CASSGGTSGYNEQFF. Filled out from reference TRBV13 and TRBJ2-1, the complete variable domain reads AAGVIQSPRHLIKEKRETATLKCYPIPRHDTVYWYQQGPGQDPQFLISFYEKMQSDKGSIPDRFSAQQFSDYHSELNMSSLELGDSALYFCASSGGTSGYNEQFFGPGTRLTVL.

The chain carries TRBV6-2 or TRBV6-3 and TRBJ2-2; TRBD2 is a possible D gene (6 bases). The CDR3 spans 17 residues. Trimming removed 6 bases from V and 5 bases from J, with 22 bases in between. Germline V CDR1 and CDR2: MNHEY, SVGEGT. CDR3 DNA: TGTGCCAGCAGCCCTGCTGCCGGGACTTCCACAACCGGGGAGCTGTTTTTT. Encoded protein: CASSPAAGTSTTGELFF.

The chain combines TRBV28 with TRBJ2-2; tentatively, D is TRBD2 (5 bases). Deletions cut 3 bases from V and 2 bases from J, with 10 bases between. The CDR3 contains 15 residues. Germline lookup yields CDR1 MDHEN and CDR2 SYDVKM. CDR3 residues: CASSFRTVNTGELFF. DNA for the CDR3: TGTGCCAGCAGTTTCCGGACTGTAAACACCGGGGAGCTGTTTTTT.

V and J are TRBV7-2 and TRBJ2-3; 10 nucleotides match TRBD2. Germline lookup yields CDR1 SGHTA and CDR2 FQGNSA. Trimming took 1 base from V and 2 from J; bases not matched to a gene: 9. This CDR3 contains 18 residues. CDR3 sequence (DNA): TGTGCCAGCAGCTTAGGTTTGGCTAGCGGGAGCCCCACAGATACGCAGTATTTT. It encodes CASSLGLASGSPTDTQYF. Full variable domain (missing parts from reference TRBV7-2 and TRBJ2-3): GAGVSQSPSNKVTEKGKDVELRCDPISGHTALYWYRQSLGQGLEFLIYFQGNSAPDKSGLPSDRFSAERTGGSVSTLTIQRTQQEDSAVYLCASSLGLASGSPTDTQYFGPGTRLTVL.

CDR3 amino acids: CASSFFDESGSSYNEQFF. In nucleotides, the CDR3 is TGTGCCAGCAGCTTTTTTGACGAGAGCGGGAGCTCCTACAATGAGCAGTTCTTC. The gene calls are TRBV11-2 and TRBJ2-1; 8 bases line up with TRBD2. V gave up 3 bases and J gave up 0 bases; unmatched junction bases: 10. CDR1 and CDR2 (germline): SGHAT, FQNNGV. CDR3 size: 18 residues.

This chain links TRBV6-6 with TRBJ2-1, with no clear D. The CDR3 runs 12 residues. Per the germline V gene, CDR1 is MNHNY and CDR2 is SVGAGI (reference sequence). V was trimmed by 7 bases and J by 8 bases, leaving 12 bases between them. Written as DNA, the CDR3 is TGTGCCAGCACCCTATCGGGTCATGAGCAGTTCTTC. Encoded protein: CASTLSGHEQFF.

This clone was counted a few times. J is TRBJ2-7 and V is TRBV21-1; TRBD2, the table's D call, lacks a check against the DNA. TRBV21-1 is listed as a pseudogene. The CDR3 sequence is 15 residues long. Here the CDR3 reads CAGLTGGPLYYEQYF. The DNA of the CDR3 is TGTGCCGGGCTCACGGGAGGGCCTTTGTACTACGAGCAGTACTTC.

V is TRBV14 and J is TRBJ1-6; D perhaps matches TRBD1 (6 bases). The CDR3 has 16 amino acids. Trimming took 4 bases from V and 8 from J, leaving 18 bases between them. The germline gives CDR1 SGHDN, CDR2 FVKESK. CDR3 residues: CASSPTRQVADSPLHF. In nucleotides, the CDR3 is TGTGCCAGCAGCCCCACCCGACAGGTTGCCGATTCACCCCTCCACTTT.

The CDR3 region is CASSPRFASHGLEQYF. CDR3 nucleotide sequence: TGTGCCAGCAGTCCCCGGTTCGCTAGTCATGGTCTCGAGCAGTACTTC. This chain links TRBV27 with TRBJ2-7; D unclear. The V gene's germline CDR1 is MNHEY and CDR2 SMNVEV (reference sequence). V was clipped by 5 bases and J by 6 bases, with 23 bases between them. The CDR3 consists of 16 residues.

The chain uses TRBV7-9 and TRBJ1-5; 7 nucleotides match TRBD1. V lost 5 bases and J lost 6; bases outside the gene matches: 7. The CDR3 is 14 residues long. From germline, CDR1 is SEHNR and CDR2 FQNEAQ (reference sequence). CDR3 coding DNA: TGTGCCAGCAGCCAGACAGGGTCGCGTCAGCCCCAGCATTTT. It codes for CASSQTGSRQPQHF.

This clone was observed a handful of times. This sequence joins TRBV7-2 and TRBJ2-7; 9 bases line up with TRBD1. V lost 6 bases and J lost 2; bases outside the gene matches: 8. Germline CDR1 SGHTA, CDR2 FQGNSA. The CDR3 spans 15 residues. CDR3 in DNA: TGTGCCAGCAGTCGACTAGACAGGGGGACCTACGAGCAGTACTTC. As protein: CASSRLDRGTYEQYF.

The chain recombines TRBV9 with TRBJ2-3; D not certain. This CDR3 contains 15 residues. Germline V CDR1 and CDR2: SGDLS, YYNGEE. Trimming pared 0 bases from V and 6 bases from J, leaving 14 bases between. The CDR3 DNA follows: TGTGCCAGCAGCGTAGAAGCCGCCGAAGAGGATACGCAGTATTTT. It is translated as CASSVEAAEEDTQYF.

The chain uses TRBV18 and TRBJ1-2, with TRBD1 matching 10 bases. CDR3 length equals 15 residues. CDR1 is KGHSH and CDR2 is LQKENI in the germline V gene. The ends lost 2 bases at V and 5 bases at J; junction bases unmatched: 5. CDR3 in DNA: TGTGCCAGCTCACCAGCCGGGACAGGGGCGTATGGCTACACCTTC. Translation: CASSPAGTGAYGYTF.

The chain is built from TRBV7-2 and TRBJ2-5; 8 nucleotides match TRBD2. The V segment lost 1 base and the J segment 0 bases; nucleotides outside the gene matches: 1. Germline loops: CDR1 SGHTA, CDR2 FQGNSA. This CDR3 is 15 amino acids long. The CDR3 bases are TGTGCCAGCAGCTTAGTAGCGGGGAACCAAGAGACCCAGTACTTC. Its translation is CASSLVAGNQETQYF. The variable domain in full, with the rest retrieved from reference TRBV7-2 and TRBJ2-5, is GAGVSQSPSNKVTEKGKDVELRCDPISGHTALYWYRQSLGQGLEFLIYFQGNSAPDKSGLPSDRFSAERTGGSVSTLTIQRTQQEDSAVYLCASSLVAGNQETQYFGPGTRLLVL.

The chain is built from TRBV7-6 and TRBJ2-1; 13 bases agree with TRBD2. Germline CDR1 is SGHVS and CDR2 is FNYEAQ. The CDR3 is 15 residues long. The V gene end was trimmed by 5 bases and the J gene end by 9 bases; junction bases not matched to a gene: 7. The chain's CDR3 is CASSPRTSGSIEQFF. CDR3 nucleotides: TGTGCCAGCAGCCCCCGGACTAGCGGGAGCATTGAGCAGTTCTTC.

A word on this clone: At one boundary the junction diverges from the germline segment, which might be a read error. The chain carries TRBV7-7 and TRBJ2-7, with 8 nucleotides matching TRBD1. This CDR3 is built from 12 residues. CDR1 and CDR2 from the germline V gene are SSHAT and FNYEAQ (reference sequence). The CDR3 region is CASSFGQGEQYF. The CDR3, as DNA: TGTGCTAGCAGCTTCGGACAGGGCGAGCAGTACTTC.

The chain recombines TRBV29-1 with TRBJ2-3; 11 bases match TRBD2. The CDR3 extends over 15 amino acids. Per the germline V gene, CDR1 is SQVTM and CDR2 is ANQGSEA. Trimming took 4 bases from V and 1 from J; bases not matched to a gene: 4. The CDR3: CSVVLLAGGTDTQYF. The CDR3 region has the DNA TGCAGCGTTGTTTTACTAGCGGGGGGCACAGATACGCAGTATTTT.

This chain connects TRBV6-6 to TRBJ2-1; 7 bases fit TRBD2. This CDR3 contains 15 residues. Germline CDR1 MNHNY, CDR2 SVGAGI (reference sequence). J was trimmed by 5 bases and V by 7 bases; bases with no gene match: 11. The CDR3 region is CASTTGGSVHNEQFF. The CDR3 DNA is TGTGCCAGCACCACTGGCGGGAGCGTCCACAATGAGCAGTTCTTC.

This clone was counted only a few times. The chain employs TRBV19 and TRBJ1-5, with 7 bases that match TRBD1. In germline, CDR1 is LNHDA, CDR2 SQIVND (reference sequence). The CDR3 spans 14 residues. V was pared by 7 bases and J by 3 bases, with 6 bases of the junction left unmatched. This chain's CDR3 is CASKTDRPNQPQHF. The CDR3 nucleotides are TGTGCCAGTAAGACGGACAGGCCCAATCAGCCCCAGCATTTT.

The V and J genes are TRBV7-8 and TRBJ2-2; D unresolved. This CDR3 has 17 amino acids. V lost 5 bases to trimming and J lost 6 bases, with 22 bases between them. The germline gives CDR1 SGHVS, CDR2 FQNEAQ. The CDR3 DNA reads TGTGCCAGCAGCCCCCGACTTGTGGCAGAAAACGCCGGGGAGCTGTTTTTT. Its translation is CASSPRLVAENAGELFF.

The chain combines TRBV5-1 with TRBJ2-1, with TRBD2 identical over 12 bases. Germline-derived CDR1 and CDR2 are SGHRS and YFSETQ. The CDR3 sequence is 16 residues long. Trimming at V came to 1 base and at J to 6 bases, leaving 5 bases not matched to a gene. The CDR3 here is CASSLMTSGSSNEQFF. DNA for the CDR3: TGCGCCAGCAGCTTGATGACTAGCGGGAGTAGCAATGAGCAGTTCTTC.